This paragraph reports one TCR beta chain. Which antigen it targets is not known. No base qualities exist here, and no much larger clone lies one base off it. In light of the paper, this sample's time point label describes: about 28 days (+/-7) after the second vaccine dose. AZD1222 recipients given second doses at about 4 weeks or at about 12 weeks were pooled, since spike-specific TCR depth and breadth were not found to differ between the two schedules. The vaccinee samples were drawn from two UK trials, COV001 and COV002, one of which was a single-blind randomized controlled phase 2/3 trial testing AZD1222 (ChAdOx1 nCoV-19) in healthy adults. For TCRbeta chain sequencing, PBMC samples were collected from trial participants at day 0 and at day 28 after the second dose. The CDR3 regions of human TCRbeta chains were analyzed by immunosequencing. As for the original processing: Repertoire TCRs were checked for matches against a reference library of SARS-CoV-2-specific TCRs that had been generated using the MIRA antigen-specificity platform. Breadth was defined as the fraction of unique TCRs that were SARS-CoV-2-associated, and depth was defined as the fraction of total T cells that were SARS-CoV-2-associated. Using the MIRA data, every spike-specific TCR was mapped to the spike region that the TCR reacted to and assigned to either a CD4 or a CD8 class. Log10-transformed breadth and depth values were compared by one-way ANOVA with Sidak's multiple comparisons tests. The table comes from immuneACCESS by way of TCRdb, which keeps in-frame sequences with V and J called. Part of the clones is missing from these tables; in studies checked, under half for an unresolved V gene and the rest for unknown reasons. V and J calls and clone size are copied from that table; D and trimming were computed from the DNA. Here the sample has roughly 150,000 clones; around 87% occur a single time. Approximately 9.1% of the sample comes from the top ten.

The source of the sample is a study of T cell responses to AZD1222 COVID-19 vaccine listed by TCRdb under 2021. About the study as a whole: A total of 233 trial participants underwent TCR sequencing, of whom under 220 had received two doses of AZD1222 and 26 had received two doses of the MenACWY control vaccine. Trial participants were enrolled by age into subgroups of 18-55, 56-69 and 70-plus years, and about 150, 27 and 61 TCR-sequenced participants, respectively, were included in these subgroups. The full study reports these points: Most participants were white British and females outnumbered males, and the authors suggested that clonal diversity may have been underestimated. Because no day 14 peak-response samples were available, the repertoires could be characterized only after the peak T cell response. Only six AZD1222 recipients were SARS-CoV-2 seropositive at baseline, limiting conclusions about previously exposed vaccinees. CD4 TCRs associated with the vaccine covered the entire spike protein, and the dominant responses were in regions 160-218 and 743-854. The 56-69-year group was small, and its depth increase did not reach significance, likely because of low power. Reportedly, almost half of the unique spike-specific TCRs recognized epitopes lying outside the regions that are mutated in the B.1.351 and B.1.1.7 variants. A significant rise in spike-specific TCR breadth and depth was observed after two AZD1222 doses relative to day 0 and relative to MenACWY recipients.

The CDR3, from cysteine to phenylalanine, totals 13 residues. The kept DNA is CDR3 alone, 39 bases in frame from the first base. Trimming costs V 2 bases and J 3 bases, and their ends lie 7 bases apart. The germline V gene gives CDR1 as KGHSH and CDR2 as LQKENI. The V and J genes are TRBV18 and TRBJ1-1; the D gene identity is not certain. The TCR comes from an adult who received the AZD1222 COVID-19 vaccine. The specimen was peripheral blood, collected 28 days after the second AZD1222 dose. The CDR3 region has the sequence CASSPFRDTEAFF. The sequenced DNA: TGTGCCAGCTCACCATTCAGAGACACTGAAGCTTTCTTT.